These 11 T cell receptor beta chains originate from one sample sequenced in a study of sequential checkpoint blockade in melanoma. Profiling relied on immunoSEQ multiplex PCR, and the TCRdb table lists in-frame clones only, not all of them. The repertoire holds about 2,000 clones, with 40% to 60% as singletons. As for treatment: randomized to nivolumab then ipilimumab (arm A) or the reverse (arm B). Here the sequenced sample was CD8+ T cells sorted from blood (inferred from file names), taken from a patient given nivolumab and ipilimumab in sequence. Source of these receptors: a human patient with melanoma. Some clones in this sample may be carry-over from other donors' samples.

V usage is TRBV6-7 and J usage is TRBJ2-6; D gene ambiguous. TRBV6-7 is classed as an ORF, of uncertain function. The CDR3 extends over 17 amino acids. V shed 5 bases and J shed 5 bases, with 19 bases lying between them. CDR3 DNA: TGTGCCAGCAGTCTGTCAGCGCGTCAAAGTCGGGCCAACGTCCTGACTTTC. Encoded protein: CASSLSARQSRANVLTF.

This clone was seen only a few times. The V and J genes are TRBV5-4 and TRBJ2-1; the match to TRBD2 covers 9 bases. The CDR3 is 16 amino acids. Germline CDR1 is SGHNT and CDR2 is YYREEE (reference sequence). J lost 1 base, V lost 4 bases, and 6 bases had no gene match. The CDR3 region is CASSQDSGGSYNEQFF. The CDR3 DNA follows: TGTGCCAGCAGCCAAGATAGCGGGGGATCCTACAATGAGCAGTTCTTC.

The gene calls are TRBV4-3 and TRBJ1-1, with D unresolved. The germline V gene encodes CDR1 LGHNA and CDR2 YSLEER. CDR3 length equals 13 residues. With 3 bases removed from V and 4 bases from J, the gap between germline ends came to 9 bases. The DNA of the CDR3 is TGCGCCAGCAGCCAGCGAGAGGTCACTGAAGCTTTCTTT. Translating it yields CASSQREVTEAFF.

The genes are TRBV7-2 and TRBJ2-7; D is possibly TRBD2 (5 bases). V lost 5 bases and J lost 7, with 24 bases in between. The CDR3 totals 16 residues. Germline V gene data show CDR1 as SGHTA and CDR2 as FQGNSA. The CDR3 sequence: CASSPNGDLGFREQYF. The CDR3 coding sequence is TGTGCCAGCAGCCCAAACGGGGATTTGGGCTTTCGAGAGCAGTACTTC.

This clone was seen more than once but under ten times. The chain employs TRBV6-4 and TRBJ2-3; 10 nucleotides line up with TRBD2. CDR3 size: 15 residues. V gave up 3 bases and J gave up 0 bases; unmatched junction bases: 0. Germline CDR1 MRHNA, CDR2 SNTAGT. The CDR3 sequence is CASSEAGGSTDTQYF. The CDR3 DNA reads TGTGCCAGCAGTGAAGCGGGGGGGAGCACAGATACGCAGTATTTT.

This clone came up a few times. This chain uses TRBV6-6 with TRBJ1-2; unclear D gene. Germline lookup yields CDR1 MNHNY and CDR2 SVGAGI (reference sequence). This CDR3 spans 14 amino acids. Deletions cut 6 bases from V and 8 bases from J, with 19 bases between. The DNA of the CDR3 is TGTGCCAGCAGCCGCAGCTTTGAGGGTGGAGGCTACACCTTC. Protein: CASSRSFEGGGYTF.

V usage is TRBV4-3 and J usage is TRBJ1-2; D may be TRBD1 (6 bases). The V gene lost 3 bases and the J gene lost 3 bases, with 17 bases spanning the gap. Germline lookup yields CDR1 LGHNA and CDR2 YSLEER. The length of the CDR3 is 16 residues. Written as DNA, the CDR3 is TGCGCCAGCAGCCAGTCGAGGGGGAGGGCTGACTATGGCTACACCTTC. It specifies CASSQSRGRADYGYTF.

The J gene is TRBJ2-3, the V gene TRBV7-3, with 15 nucleotides matching TRBD2. The CDR3 consists of 19 residues. The germline CDR1 and CDR2 sequences are SGHTA and FQGTGA. The ends lost 2 bases at V and 0 bases at J; junction bases unmatched: 6. The CDR3, as DNA: TGTGCCAGCAGCTTACGGGGACTAGCGGGGGGACCTAGCACAGATACGCAGTATTTT. It translates to CASSLRGLAGGPSTDTQYF.

The chain carries TRBV27 and TRBJ2-1; TRBD2 aligns across 7 bases. CDR1 and CDR2 (germline): MNHEY, SMNVEV (reference sequence). The CDR3 is 15 amino acids. The trim removed 2 bases at V and 2 bases at J, leaving 3 bases unmatched. The CDR3 DNA reads TGTGCCAGCAGTTTAGGAGGACTAGCCTACAATGAGCAGTTCTTC. Translated, it gives CASSLGGLAYNEQFF.

This clone was recorded a few times. The chain has TRBV30 and TRBJ2-1; tentative D call: TRBD1 (8 bases). Trimming removed 7 bases at V and 3 bases at J, with 13 bases between. Per the germline V gene, CDR1 is GTSNPN and CDR2 is SVGIG (reference sequence). The CDR3 is 13 residues long. CDR3 sequence reads: CASTGGDYNEQFF. CDR3 sequence (DNA): TGTGCCTCCACAGGGGGGGACTACAATGAGCAGTTCTTC.

A few counts support this clone. V usage is TRBV27 and J usage is TRBJ2-1; 7 bases map to TRBD2. Losses at the gene ends were 5 bases for V and 9 bases for J; bases not matched to a gene: 4. Germline values: CDR1 MNHEY, CDR2 SMNVEV (reference sequence). The length of the CDR3 is 12 residues. The CDR3 DNA sequence: TGTGCCAGCAGTGCGGGGGAAGGTGAGCAGTTCTTC. Amino acids: CASSAGEGEQFF.